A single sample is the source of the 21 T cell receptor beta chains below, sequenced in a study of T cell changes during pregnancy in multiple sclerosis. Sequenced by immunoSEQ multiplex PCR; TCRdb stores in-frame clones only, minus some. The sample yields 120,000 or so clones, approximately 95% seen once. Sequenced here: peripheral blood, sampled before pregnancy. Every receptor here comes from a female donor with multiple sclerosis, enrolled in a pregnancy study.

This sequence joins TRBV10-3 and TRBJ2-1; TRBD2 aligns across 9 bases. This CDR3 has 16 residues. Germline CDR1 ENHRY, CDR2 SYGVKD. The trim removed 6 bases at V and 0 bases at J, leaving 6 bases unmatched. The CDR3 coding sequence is TGTGCCATCAGCCCCCGTAGCGGGAGCTCCTACAATGAGCAGTTCTTC. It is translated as CAISPRSGSSYNEQFF.

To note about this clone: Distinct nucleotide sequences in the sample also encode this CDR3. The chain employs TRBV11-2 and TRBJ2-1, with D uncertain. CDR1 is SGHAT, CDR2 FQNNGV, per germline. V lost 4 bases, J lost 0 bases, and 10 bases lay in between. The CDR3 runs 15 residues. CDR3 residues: CASSSTLSSYNEQFF. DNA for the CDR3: TGTGCCAGCAGCTCTACCCTGAGCTCCTACAATGAGCAGTTCTTC.

CDR3: CASSRRRPELNQPQHF. Here the CDR3 DNA reads TGTGCCAGCAGCCGAAGGCGGCCCGAGTTAAATCAGCCCCAGCATTTT. This chain links TRBV5-8 with TRBJ1-5; no definite D call. CDR1 SGHTS and CDR2 YDEGEE come from the germline V gene. CDR3 size: 16 residues. V was pared by 4 bases and J by 4 bases, with 18 bases between.

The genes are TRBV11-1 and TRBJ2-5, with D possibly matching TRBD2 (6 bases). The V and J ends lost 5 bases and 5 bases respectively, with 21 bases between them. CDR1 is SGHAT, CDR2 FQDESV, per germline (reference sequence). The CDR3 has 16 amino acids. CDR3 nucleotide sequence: TGTGCCAGCAGCGACGGGAAACGCGGGGTAGCCGAGACCCAGTACTTC. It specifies CASSDGKRGVAETQYF.

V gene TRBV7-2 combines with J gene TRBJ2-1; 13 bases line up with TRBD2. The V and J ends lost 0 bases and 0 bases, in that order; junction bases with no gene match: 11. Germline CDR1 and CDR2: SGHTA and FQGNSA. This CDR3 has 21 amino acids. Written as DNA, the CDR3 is TGTGCCAGCAGCTTAGCTCGGTGGGGGACTAGCGGGGTCCGCTCCTACAATGAGCAGTTCTTC. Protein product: CASSLARWGTSGVRSYNEQFF.

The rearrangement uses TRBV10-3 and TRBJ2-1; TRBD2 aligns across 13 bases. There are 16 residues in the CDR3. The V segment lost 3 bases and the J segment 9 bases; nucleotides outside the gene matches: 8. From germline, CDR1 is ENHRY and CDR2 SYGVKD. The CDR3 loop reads CAISDGTSGKVGEQFF. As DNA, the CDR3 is TGTGCCATCAGTGACGGGACTAGCGGGAAGGTTGGTGAGCAGTTCTTC.

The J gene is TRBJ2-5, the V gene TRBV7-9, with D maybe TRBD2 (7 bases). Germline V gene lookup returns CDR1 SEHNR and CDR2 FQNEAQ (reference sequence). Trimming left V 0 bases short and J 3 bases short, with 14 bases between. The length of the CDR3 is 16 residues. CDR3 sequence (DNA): TGTGCCAGCAGCTTAGCTGGCGGGGGCTTAAAAGAGACCCAGTACTTC. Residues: CASSLAGGGLKETQYF. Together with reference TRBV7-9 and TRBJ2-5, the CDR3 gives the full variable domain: DTGVSQNPRHKITKRGQNVTFRCDPISEHNRLYWYRQTLGQGPEFLTYFQNEAQLEKSRLLSDRFSAERPKGSFSTLEIQRTEQGDSAMYLCASSLAGGGLKETQYFGPGTRLLVL.

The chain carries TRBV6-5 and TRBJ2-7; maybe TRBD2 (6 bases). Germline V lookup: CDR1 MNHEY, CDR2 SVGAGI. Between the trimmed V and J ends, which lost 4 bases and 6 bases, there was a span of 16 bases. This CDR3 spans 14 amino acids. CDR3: CASSSGTSVSEQYF. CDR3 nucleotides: TGTGCCAGCAGTTCGGGGACTTCCGTAAGCGAGCAGTACTTC.

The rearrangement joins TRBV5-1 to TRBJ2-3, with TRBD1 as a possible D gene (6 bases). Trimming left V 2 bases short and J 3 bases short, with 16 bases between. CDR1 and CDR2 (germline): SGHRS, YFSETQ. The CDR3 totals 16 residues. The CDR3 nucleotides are TGCGCCAGCAGCTTTACAGGGCCCGGTGGGACAGATACGCAGTATTTT. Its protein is CASSFTGPGGTDTQYF.

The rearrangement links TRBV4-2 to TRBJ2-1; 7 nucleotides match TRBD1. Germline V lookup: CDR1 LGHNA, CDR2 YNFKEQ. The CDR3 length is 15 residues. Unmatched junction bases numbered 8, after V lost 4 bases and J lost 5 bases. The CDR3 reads CASSPEGAANNEQFF. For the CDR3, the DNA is TGTGCCAGCAGCCCCGAGGGGGCGGCGAACAATGAGCAGTTCTTC.

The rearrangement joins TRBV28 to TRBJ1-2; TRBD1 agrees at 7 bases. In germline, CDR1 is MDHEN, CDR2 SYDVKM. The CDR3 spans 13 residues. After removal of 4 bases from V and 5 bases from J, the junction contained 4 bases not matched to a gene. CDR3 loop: CASSSTGWYGYTF. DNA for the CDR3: TGTGCCAGCAGTTCGACAGGGTGGTATGGCTACACCTTC.

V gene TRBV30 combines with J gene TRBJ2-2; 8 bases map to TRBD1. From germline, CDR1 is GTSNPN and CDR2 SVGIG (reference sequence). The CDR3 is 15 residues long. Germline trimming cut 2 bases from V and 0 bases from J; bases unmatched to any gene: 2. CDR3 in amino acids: CAWSRDRPNTGELFF. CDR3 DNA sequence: TGTGCCTGGAGTCGGGACAGGCCGAACACCGGGGAGCTGTTTTTT.

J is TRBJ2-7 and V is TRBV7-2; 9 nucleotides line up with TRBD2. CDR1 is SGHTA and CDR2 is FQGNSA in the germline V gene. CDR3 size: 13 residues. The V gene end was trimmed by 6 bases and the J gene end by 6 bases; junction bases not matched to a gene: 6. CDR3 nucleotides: TGTGCCAGCAGAAGCGGGGGGTCTCTCGAGCAGTACTTC. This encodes CASRSGGSLEQYF.

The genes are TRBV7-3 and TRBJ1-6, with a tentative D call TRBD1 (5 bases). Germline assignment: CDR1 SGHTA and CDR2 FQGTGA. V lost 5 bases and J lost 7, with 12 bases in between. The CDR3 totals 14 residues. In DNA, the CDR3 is TGTGCCAGCAGCACCCAGGGAAGGAATTCACCCCTCCACTTT. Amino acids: CASSTQGRNSPLHF. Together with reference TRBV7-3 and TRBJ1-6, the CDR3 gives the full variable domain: GAGVSQTPSNKVTEKGKYVELRCDPISGHTALYWYRQSLGQGPEFLIYFQGTGAADDSGLPNDRFFAVRPEGSVSTLKIQRTERGDSAVYLCASSTQGRNSPLHFGNGTRLTVT.

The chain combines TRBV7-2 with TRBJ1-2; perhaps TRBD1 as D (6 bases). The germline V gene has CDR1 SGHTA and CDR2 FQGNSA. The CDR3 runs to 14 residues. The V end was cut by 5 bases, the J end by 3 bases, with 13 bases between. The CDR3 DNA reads TGTGCCAGCAGCCCCCCCGACAGGTACTATGGCTACACCTTC. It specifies CASSPPDRYYGYTF.

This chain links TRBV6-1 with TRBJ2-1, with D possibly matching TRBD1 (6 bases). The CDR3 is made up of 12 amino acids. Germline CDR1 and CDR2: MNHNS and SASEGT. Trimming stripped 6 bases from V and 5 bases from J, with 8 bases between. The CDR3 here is CASRGHHNEQFF. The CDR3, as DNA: TGTGCCAGCAGGGGACACCACAATGAGCAGTTCTTC.

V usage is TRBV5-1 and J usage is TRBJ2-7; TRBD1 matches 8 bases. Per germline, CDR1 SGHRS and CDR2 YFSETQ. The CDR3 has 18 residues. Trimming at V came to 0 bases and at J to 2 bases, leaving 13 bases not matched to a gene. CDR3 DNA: TGCGCCAGCAGCTTGGCTCGAAAGGACAGGGTAACCCCCTACGAGCAGTACTTC. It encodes CASSLARKDRVTPYEQYF.

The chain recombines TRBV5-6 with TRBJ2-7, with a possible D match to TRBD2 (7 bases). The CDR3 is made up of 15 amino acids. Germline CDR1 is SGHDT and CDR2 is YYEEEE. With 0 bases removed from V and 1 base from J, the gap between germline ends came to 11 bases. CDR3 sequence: CASSLVGGQSYEQYF. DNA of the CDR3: TGTGCCAGCAGCTTGGTGGGGGGGCAATCCTACGAGCAGTACTTC. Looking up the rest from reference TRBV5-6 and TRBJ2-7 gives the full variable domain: DAGVTQSPTHLIKTRGQQVTLRCSPKSGHDTVSWYQQALGQGPQFIFQYYEEEERQRGNFPDRFSGHQFPNYSSELNVNALLLGDSALYLCASSLVGGQSYEQYFGPGTRLTVT.

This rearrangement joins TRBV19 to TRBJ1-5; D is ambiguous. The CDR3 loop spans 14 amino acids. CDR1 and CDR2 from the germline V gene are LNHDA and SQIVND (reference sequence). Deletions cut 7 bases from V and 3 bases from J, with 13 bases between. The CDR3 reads CASMYGGTNQPQHF. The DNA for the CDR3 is TGTGCCAGTATGTACGGAGGTACCAATCAGCCCCAGCATTTT.

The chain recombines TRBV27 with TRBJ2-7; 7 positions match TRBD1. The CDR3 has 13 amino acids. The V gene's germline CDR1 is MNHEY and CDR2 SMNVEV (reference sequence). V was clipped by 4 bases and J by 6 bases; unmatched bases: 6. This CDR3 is CASSSDRKGEQYF. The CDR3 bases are TGTGCCAGCAGTTCGGACAGGAAGGGCGAGCAGTACTTC.

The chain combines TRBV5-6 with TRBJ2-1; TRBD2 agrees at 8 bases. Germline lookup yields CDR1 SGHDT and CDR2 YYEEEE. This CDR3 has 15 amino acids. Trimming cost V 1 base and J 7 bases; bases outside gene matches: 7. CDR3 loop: CASSLRSGGPNEQFF. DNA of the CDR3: TGTGCCAGCAGCTTGAGGAGCGGGGGCCCGAATGAGCAGTTCTTC.